The 14 T cell receptor beta chains in this list originate from one sample, sequenced in a study of cytomegalovirus exposure and HLA in healthy donors. Profiling relied on immunoSEQ multiplex PCR, and the TCRdb table lists in-frame clones only, not all of them. The sample includes some 140,000 clones, about 82% of them seen just once. The sequencing sample was made of PBMCs. The source is a human donor in good health.

This chain connects TRBV28 to TRBJ2-7; 12 bases match TRBD1. Germline V gene lookup returns CDR1 MDHEN and CDR2 SYDVKM. CDR3 length: 14 residues. V lost 6 bases to trimming and J lost 2 bases; unmatched junction nucleotides: 2. DNA for the CDR3: TGTGCCAGCAGCGGGACAGGGGGCCCCTACGAGCAGTACTTC. It yields the protein CASSGTGGPYEQYF.

This CDR3 is CASSYSQGGNYGYTF. CDR3 nucleotide sequence: TGTGCCAGCAGTTACTCGCAGGGGGGCAACTATGGCTACACCTTC. This sequence joins TRBV6-5 and TRBJ1-2; 7 positions agree with TRBD1. The trim removed 0 bases at V and 2 bases at J, leaving 3 bases unmatched. Germline CDR1 is MNHEY and CDR2 is SVGAGI. The CDR3 is made up of 15 amino acids.

This chain uses TRBV5-1 with TRBJ1-1; D possibly corresponds to TRBD1 (6 bases). Germline-derived CDR1 and CDR2 are SGHRS and YFSETQ. This CDR3 is built from 15 residues. V dropped 1 base and J dropped 1 base, with 11 bases sitting between them. CDR3 nucleotide sequence: TGCGCCAGCAGCTTGTTCTCAGGGGCGAACACTGAAGCTTTCTTT. This encodes CASSLFSGANTEAFF.

The rearrangement links TRBV29-1 to TRBJ1-2; the D is unclear. CDR3 length: 14 amino acids. Germline V gene sequence: CDR1 SQVTM, CDR2 ANQGSEA. With 4 bases removed from V and 4 bases from J, the gap between germline ends came to 16 bases. The CDR3 protein is CSVGWEGDLYGYTF. CDR3 coding DNA: TGCAGCGTTGGATGGGAGGGAGATCTCTATGGCTACACCTTC.

The chain has TRBV5-8 and TRBJ2-1; D perhaps matches TRBD2 (5 bases). This CDR3 contains 15 residues. From germline, CDR1 is SGHTS and CDR2 YDEGEE. V shed 2 bases and J shed 0 bases, with 9 bases lying between them. The CDR3 DNA is TGTGCCAGCAGCTTAAGCGGCCTCTCCTACAATGAGCAGTTCTTC. This encodes CASSLSGLSYNEQFF.

This chain links TRBV9 with TRBJ1-1; TRBD1 matches at 11 bases. CDR3 length: 15 residues. After removal of 4 bases from V and 5 bases from J, the junction contained 7 bases not matched to a gene. CDR1 is SGDLS, CDR2 YYNGEE, per germline. CDR3 residues: CASSPPGQGATEAFF. As DNA, the CDR3 is TGTGCCAGCAGCCCTCCTGGACAGGGGGCTACTGAAGCTTTCTTT.

The chain recombines TRBV14 with TRBJ1-1; D remains unclear. Deletions cut 1 base from V and 8 bases from J, with 11 bases between. The CDR3 length is 13 residues. The germline V gene has CDR1 SGHDN and CDR2 FVKESK. CDR3 DNA sequence: TGTGCCAGCAGCCAAGCCCCACTGAGGGAAGCTTTCTTT. This sequence encodes CASSQAPLREAFF. Together with reference TRBV14 and TRBJ1-1, the CDR3 gives the full variable domain: EAGVTQFPSHSVIEKGQTVTLRCDPISGHDNLYWYRRVMGKEIKFLLHFVKESKQDESGMPNNRFLAERTGGTYSTLKVQPAELEDSGVYFCASSQAPLREAFFGQGTRLTVV.

The genes are TRBV5-4 and TRBJ1-2; 8 positions match TRBD1. Germline trimming cut 2 bases from V and 4 bases from J; bases unmatched to any gene: 4. Looked up from germline, CDR1 is SGHNT and CDR2 is YYREEE (reference sequence). This CDR3 has 14 amino acids. Here the CDR3 DNA reads TGTGCCAGCAGCTTAACAGGGGGTATCTATGGCTACACCTTC. Translation: CASSLTGGIYGYTF.

The CDR3 spells CASSARRGFMNTEAFF. The CDR3 bases are TGTGCCAGCAGCGCCCGCCGGGGATTCATGAACACTGAAGCTTTCTTT. The V and J genes are TRBV7-9 and TRBJ1-1; D call uncertain. With 5 bases removed from V and 0 bases from J, the gap between germline ends came to 16 bases. CDR1 and CDR2 (germline): SEHNR, FQNEAQ (reference sequence). This CDR3 has 16 amino acids.

This chain links TRBV11-3 with TRBJ2-1, with a tentative D call TRBD1 (6 bases). The germline V and J ends were trimmed by 3 bases and 0 bases, with 6 bases remaining between them. The CDR3 is 14 amino acids. CDR1 and CDR2 from the germline V gene are SGHNT and YENEEA. The CDR3 sequence: CASSLGHSYNEQFF. CDR3 in DNA: TGTGCCAGCAGCTTGGGACACTCCTACAATGAGCAGTTCTTC.

This chain links TRBV9 with TRBJ2-2; D unresolved. The germline V gene encodes CDR1 SGDLS and CDR2 YYNGEE. V lost 1 base, J lost 0 bases, and 7 bases lay in between. The CDR3 spans 15 residues. DNA of the CDR3: TGTGCCAGCAGCGTATCTACCACGAACACCGGGGAGCTGTTTTTT. It is translated as CASSVSTTNTGELFF.

A few counts support this clone. The CDR3 nucleotides read TGTGCCTACAGGGGAGACGGCTACACCTTC. Protein: CAYRGDGYTF. The genes are TRBV30 and TRBJ1-2, with 7 nucleotides matching TRBD1. This CDR3 spans 10 amino acids. The ends lost 7 bases at V and 8 bases at J; junction bases unmatched: 4. The germline CDR1 and CDR2 sequences are GTSNPN and SVGIG (reference sequence).

The J gene is TRBJ2-2, the V gene TRBV28; weak D call: TRBD1 (6 bases). The germline V gene encodes CDR1 MDHEN and CDR2 SYDVKM. This CDR3 has 15 amino acids. Trimming removed 4 bases from V and 5 bases from J, with 14 bases in between. CDR3 DNA: TGTGCCAGCAGTTCGTCAGGGGCCGGAACCGGGGAGCTGTTTTTT. Protein sequence: CASSSSGAGTGELFF.

The chain couples TRBV18 to TRBJ2-7, with 7 bases aligning to TRBD1. The CDR3 is 15 amino acids. Germline loops: CDR1 KGHSH, CDR2 LQKENI. Trimming took 3 bases from V and 7 from J; bases not matched to a gene: 12. CDR3: CASSPPSRQGQEQYF. The CDR3 DNA reads TGTGCCAGCTCACCGCCATCGCGTCAGGGACAGGAGCAGTACTTC.